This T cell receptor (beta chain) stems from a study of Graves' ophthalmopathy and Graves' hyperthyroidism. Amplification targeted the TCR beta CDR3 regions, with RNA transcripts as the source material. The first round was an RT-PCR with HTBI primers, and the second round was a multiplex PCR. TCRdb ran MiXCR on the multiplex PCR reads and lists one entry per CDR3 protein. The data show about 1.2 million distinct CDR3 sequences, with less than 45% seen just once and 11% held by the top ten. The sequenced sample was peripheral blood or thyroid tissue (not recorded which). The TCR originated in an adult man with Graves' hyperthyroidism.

The CDR3 loop reads CASSLSLDRAYEQYF. In nucleotides, the CDR3 is TGTGCCAGCAGTTTATCGCTGGACAGGGCCTACGAGCAGTACTTC. The chain couples TRBV11-1 to TRBJ2-7; 8 positions agree with TRBD1. V lost 6 bases, J lost 2 bases, and 9 bases stayed unmatched. Germline CDR1 SGHAT, CDR2 FQDESV (reference sequence). This CDR3 is built from 15 residues.